This T cell receptor beta chain was found in a study of T-cell reconstitution after alpha-beta-depleted transplantation in children listed by TCRdb under 2016. At the level of the whole study: Using TCR repertoire profiling, the study quantitatively followed how T-cell immune reconstitution unfolded in children after TCRalphabeta/CD19-depleted allogeneic hematopoietic cell transplantation.

The germline V gene gives CDR1 as LGHNA and CDR2 as YSLEER. Clipping removes 4 bases from V and 1 base from J, with 11 as the unmatched junction base count. CDR3 length: 18 amino acids, cysteine to phenylalanine. Only the CDR3 part of the read is kept: 54 bases, read in frame from the first base. Concerning this clonotype itself: The antigen this receptor binds is unknown. Per-base qualities were not stored, and no clone one base away is much larger.

The library was built by means of PCR. The reads were generated on an Illumina HiSeq 2500. To normalize quantification of the TCRbeta repertoire, the TCR libraries were built with molecular barcoding that relied on unique molecular identifiers. The public reads were reprocessed in TCRdb via fastp at Q25 and MiXCR, keeping in-frame beta chains. Rows merge per CDR3 protein into single entries with the most common DNA and genes. This sample is represented by some 400,000 distinct CDR3 sequences; 20% of them were singletons. The ten top clones hold 3.5% to 4% of the sample. The rearranged segments are TRBV4-3 and TRBJ2-7; the central 12 bases match TRBD2. The clonotype comes from a human donor who donated a stem cell graft to a child with acute myeloid leukemia. Specimen: PBMCs from the stem cell graft donor, collected from the stem cell graft. The DNA is as follows: TGCGCCAGCAGCCTCAGCAGACTAGCGGGAGTTGGGTCCTACGAGCAGTACTTC. Translated, this gives CASSLSRLAGVGSYEQYF.